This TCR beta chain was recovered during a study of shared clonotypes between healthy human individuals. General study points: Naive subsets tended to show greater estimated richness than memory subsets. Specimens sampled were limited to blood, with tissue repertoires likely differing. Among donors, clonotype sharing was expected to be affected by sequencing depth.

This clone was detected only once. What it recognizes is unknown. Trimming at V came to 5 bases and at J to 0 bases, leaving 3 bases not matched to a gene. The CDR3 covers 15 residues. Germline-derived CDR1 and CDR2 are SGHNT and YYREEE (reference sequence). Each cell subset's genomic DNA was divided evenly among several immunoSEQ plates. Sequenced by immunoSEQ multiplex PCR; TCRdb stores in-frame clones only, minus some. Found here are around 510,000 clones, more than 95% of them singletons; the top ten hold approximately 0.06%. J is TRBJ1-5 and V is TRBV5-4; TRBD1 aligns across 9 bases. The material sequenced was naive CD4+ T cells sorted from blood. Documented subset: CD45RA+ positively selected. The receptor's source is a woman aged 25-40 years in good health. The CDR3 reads CASSLQGASNQPQHF. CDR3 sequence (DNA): TGTGCCAGCAGTTTACAGGGGGCTAGCAATCAGCCCCAGCATTTT.